The clone carrying this TCR beta chain was recorded a few times. The germline V and J ends were trimmed by 0 bases and 4 bases, with 7 bases remaining between them. Germline-derived CDR1 and CDR2 are SGHDT and YYEEEE. The CDR3 contains 13 residues. The sample originates from a study of blood T cell repertoires in COVID-19. Looking at the study overall: Whether acute or convalescent, the COVID-19 samples came from the United States, Italy and Spain. T cells, B-cell-depleted T cells, or PBMCs provided the cDNA or gDNA that served as material.

As handled by the study authors: From reference gene primer amplification, estimates of nucleated cell counts were derived. Generated by immunoSEQ multiplex PCR, the TCRdb table keeps only in-frame clones and is missing some. D and trimming come from the DNA, and the V and J calls and clone size come from that table. In the table there are some 250,000 clones, around 87% of which are singletons. The origin of this receptor is a woman aged 70-85 years with active or convalescent COVID-19. V gene TRBV5-6 combines with J gene TRBJ1-2; no firm D call. The material sequenced was peripheral blood. CDR3 loop: CASSLVGFYGYTF. CDR3 nucleotides: TGTGCCAGCAGCTTGGTGGGCTTCTATGGCTACACCTTC.